This TCR beta chain was found in a study of molecular identifiers for immune sequencing clone quantification. Study-level background: With replicates, the RNA of about 19,000 or 110,000 naive CD8 cells was split five ways and four were sequenced.

Sorting isolated naive CD8 T cells as CD8+CD4-CCR7+CD45RA+ events. Study-level results: Effector cells had over 99% of their molecules in clones above 20 RNA copies, while naive cells had under 1%.

V shed 0 bases and J 0 bases; nucleotides not matched to a gene: 0. The CDR3 totals 15 residues. Germline loops: CDR1 SQVTM, CDR2 ANQGSEA. Previously reported methods and listed TCR primers produced the bulk TCR libraries. TCRdb fed the PCR reads into MiXCR, producing one record per CDR3 protein. The repertoire includes tens of thousands of distinct CDR3 sequences, about a quarter of them detected once, and 0.98% sits in the top ten. Concerning this clonotype: What it binds is unknown.

V and J are TRBV29-1 and TRBJ2-1; 9 nucleotides line up with TRBD2. The origin of this receptor is a human donor in good health. Some libraries in this study had Jurkat cell RNA spiked in. The sample was naive CD8+ T cells from blood, with Jurkat cell RNA spiked in. Subset here: FACS-sorted CD8+CD4-CCR7+CD45RA+ naive T cells. The CDR3 nucleotides are TGCAGCGTTGAAGAAGCGGGGGGCTCCTACAATGAGCAGTTCTTC. It translates to CSVEEAGGSYNEQFF.